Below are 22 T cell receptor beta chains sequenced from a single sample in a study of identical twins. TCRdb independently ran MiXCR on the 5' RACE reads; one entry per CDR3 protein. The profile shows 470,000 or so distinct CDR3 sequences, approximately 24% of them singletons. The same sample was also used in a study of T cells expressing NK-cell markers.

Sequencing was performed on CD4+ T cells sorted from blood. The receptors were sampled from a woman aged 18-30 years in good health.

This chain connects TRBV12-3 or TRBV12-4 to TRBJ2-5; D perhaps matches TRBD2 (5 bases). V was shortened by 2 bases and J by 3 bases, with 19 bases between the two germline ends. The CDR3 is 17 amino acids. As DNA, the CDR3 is TGTGCCAGCAGTTTACTAGGGCACCTCCCGGGGAAAGAGACCCAGTACTTC. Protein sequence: CASSLLGHLPGKETQYF.

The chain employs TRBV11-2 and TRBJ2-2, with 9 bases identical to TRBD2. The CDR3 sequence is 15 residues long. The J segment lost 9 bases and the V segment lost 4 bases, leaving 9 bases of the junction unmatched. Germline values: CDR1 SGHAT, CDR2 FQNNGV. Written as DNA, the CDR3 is TGTGCCAGCAGCTCCACGCGGCGGGGGGGGCGGGAGCTGTTTTTT. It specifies CASSSTRRGGRELFF. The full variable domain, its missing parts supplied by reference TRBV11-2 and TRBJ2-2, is EAGVAQSPRYKIIEKRQSVAFWCNPISGHATLYWYQQILGQGPKLLIQFQNNGVVDDSQLPKDRFSAERLKGVDSTLKIQPAKLEDSAVYLCASSSTRRGGRELFFGEGSRLTVL.

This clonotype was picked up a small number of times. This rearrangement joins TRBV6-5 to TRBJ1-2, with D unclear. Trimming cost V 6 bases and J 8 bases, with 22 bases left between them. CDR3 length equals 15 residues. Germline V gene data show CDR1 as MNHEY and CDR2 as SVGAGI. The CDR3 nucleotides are TGTGCCAGCAGCTATCACCGGTCCCTCAGCGACGGCTACACCTTC. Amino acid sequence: CASSYHRSLSDGYTF.

DNA of the CDR3: TGTGCCAGCAGTTCCCACGGGACACCTAACTATGGCTACACCTTC. It specifies CASSSHGTPNYGYTF. The chain combines TRBV12-3 or TRBV12-4 with TRBJ1-2; the D gene is possibly TRBD1 (6 bases). Trimming left V 4 bases short and J 0 bases short, with 12 bases between. The CDR3 is made up of 15 amino acids.

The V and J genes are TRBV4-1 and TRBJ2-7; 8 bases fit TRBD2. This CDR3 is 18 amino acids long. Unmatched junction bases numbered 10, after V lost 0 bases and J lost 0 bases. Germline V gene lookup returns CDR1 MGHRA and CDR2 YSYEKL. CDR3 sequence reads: CASSQDFRTSRSSYEQYF. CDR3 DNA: TGCGCCAGCAGCCAAGATTTCAGGACTAGCAGGAGCTCCTACGAGCAGTACTTC.

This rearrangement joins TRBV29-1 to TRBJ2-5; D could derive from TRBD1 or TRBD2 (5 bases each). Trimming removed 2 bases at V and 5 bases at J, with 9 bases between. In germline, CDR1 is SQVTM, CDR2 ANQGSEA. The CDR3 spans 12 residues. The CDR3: CSVEQGVETQYF. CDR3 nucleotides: TGCAGCGTTGAACAGGGAGTCGAGACCCAGTACTTC. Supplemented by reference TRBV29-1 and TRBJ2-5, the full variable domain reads SAVISQKPSRDICQRGTSLTIQCQVDSQVTMMFWYRQQPGQSLTLIATANQGSEATYESGFVIDKFPISRPNLTFSTLTVSNMSPEDSSIYLCSVEQGVETQYFGPGTRLLVL.

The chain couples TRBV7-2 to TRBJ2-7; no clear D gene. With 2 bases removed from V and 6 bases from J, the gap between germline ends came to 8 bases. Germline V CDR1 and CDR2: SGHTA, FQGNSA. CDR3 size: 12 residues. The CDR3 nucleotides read TGTGCCAGCAGCTTATCTCGATTCGAGCAGTACTTC. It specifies CASSLSRFEQYF. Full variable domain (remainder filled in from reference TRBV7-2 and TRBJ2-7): GAGVSQSPSNKVTEKGKDVELRCDPISGHTALYWYRQSLGQGLEFLIYFQGNSAPDKSGLPSDRFSAERTGGSVSTLTIQRTQQEDSAVYLCASSLSRFEQYFGPGTRLTVT.

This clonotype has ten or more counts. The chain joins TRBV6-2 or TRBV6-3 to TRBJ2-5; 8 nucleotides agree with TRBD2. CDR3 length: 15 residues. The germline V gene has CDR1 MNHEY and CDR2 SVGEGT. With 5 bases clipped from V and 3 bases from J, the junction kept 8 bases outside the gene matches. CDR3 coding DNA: TGTGCCAGCAGTCCTACAACGGGACTAGAAGAGACCCAGTACTTC. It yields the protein CASSPTTGLEETQYF.

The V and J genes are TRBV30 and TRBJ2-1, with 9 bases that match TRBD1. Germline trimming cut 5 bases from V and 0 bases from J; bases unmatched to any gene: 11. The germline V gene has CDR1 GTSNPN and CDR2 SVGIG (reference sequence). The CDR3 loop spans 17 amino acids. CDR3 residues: CAWRDRVYYGSYNEQFF. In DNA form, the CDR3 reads TGTGCCTGGCGGGACAGGGTGTATTATGGCTCCTACAATGAGCAGTTCTTC.

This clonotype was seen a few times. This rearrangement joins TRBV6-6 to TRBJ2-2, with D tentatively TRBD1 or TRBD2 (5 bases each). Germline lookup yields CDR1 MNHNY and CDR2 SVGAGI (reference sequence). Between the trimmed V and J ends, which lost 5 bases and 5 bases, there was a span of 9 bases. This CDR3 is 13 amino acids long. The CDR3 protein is CASSRGATGELFF. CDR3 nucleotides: TGTGCCAGCAGTCGGGGCGCAACCGGGGAGCTGTTTTTT.

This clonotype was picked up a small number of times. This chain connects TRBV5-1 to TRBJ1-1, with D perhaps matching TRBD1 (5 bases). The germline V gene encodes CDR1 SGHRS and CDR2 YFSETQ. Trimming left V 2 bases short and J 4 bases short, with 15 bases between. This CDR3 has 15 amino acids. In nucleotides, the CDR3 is TGCGCCAGCAGCTTAGCTCAGGGCATCGGCACTGAAGCTTTCTTT. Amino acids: CASSLAQGIGTEAFF.

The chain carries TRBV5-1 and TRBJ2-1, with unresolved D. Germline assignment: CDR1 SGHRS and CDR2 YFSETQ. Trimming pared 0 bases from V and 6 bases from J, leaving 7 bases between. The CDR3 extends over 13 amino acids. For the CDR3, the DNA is TGCGCCAGCAGCTTGGACGGGCGCAATGAGCAGTTCTTC. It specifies CASSLDGRNEQFF. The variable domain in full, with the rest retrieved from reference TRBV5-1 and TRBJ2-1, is KAGVTQTPRYLIKTRGQQVTLSCSPISGHRSVSWYQQTPGQGLQFLFEYFSETQRNKGNFPGRFSGRQFSNSRSEMNVSTLELGDSALYLCASSLDGRNEQFFGPGTRLTVL.

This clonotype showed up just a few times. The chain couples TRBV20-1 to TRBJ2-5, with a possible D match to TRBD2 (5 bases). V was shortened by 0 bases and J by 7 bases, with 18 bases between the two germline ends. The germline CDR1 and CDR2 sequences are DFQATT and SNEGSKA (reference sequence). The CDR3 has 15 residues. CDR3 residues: CSARDFSLAIGTQYF. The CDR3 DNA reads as TGCAGTGCTAGAGATTTTAGTTTAGCGATTGGGACCCAGTACTTC.

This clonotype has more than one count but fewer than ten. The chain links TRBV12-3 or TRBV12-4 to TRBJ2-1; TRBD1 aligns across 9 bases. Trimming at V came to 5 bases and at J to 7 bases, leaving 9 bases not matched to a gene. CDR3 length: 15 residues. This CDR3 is CASSKTGTGYNEQFF. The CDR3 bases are TGTGCCAGCAGTAAAACCGGGACAGGGTATAATGAGCAGTTCTTC.

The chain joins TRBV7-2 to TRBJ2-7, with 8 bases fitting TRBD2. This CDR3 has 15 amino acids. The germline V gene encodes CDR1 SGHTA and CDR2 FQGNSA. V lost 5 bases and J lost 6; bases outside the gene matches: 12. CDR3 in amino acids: CASSPFSGTLGEQYF. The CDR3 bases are TGTGCCAGCAGCCCCTTTAGCGGGACCCTCGGCGAGCAGTACTTC.

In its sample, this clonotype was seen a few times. The CDR3 region is CASRRLMNTEAFF. In DNA, the CDR3 is TGTGCCAGTAGACGGTTAATGAACACTGAAGCTTTCTTT. The chain carries TRBV7-3 and TRBJ1-1; D is uncertain. With 9 bases removed from V and 0 bases from J, the gap between germline ends came to 11 bases. The CDR3 is made up of 13 amino acids. Per germline, CDR1 SGHTA and CDR2 FQGTGA.

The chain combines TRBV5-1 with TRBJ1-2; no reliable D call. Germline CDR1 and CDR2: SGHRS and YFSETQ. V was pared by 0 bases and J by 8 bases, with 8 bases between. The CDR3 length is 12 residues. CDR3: CASSLAQSGYTF. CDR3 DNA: TGCGCCAGCAGCTTGGCCCAGAGCGGCTACACCTTC.

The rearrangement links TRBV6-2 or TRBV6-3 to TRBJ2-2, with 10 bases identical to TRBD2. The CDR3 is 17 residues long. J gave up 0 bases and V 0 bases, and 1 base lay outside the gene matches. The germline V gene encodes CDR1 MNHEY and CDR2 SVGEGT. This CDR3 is CASSYSSGGTNTGELFF. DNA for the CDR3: TGTGCCAGCAGTTACTCTAGCGGGGGGACGAACACCGGGGAGCTGTTTTTT.

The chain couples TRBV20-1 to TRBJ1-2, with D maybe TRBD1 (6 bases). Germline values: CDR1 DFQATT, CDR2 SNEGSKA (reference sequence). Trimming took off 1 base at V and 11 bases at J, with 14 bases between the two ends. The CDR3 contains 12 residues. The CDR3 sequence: CSARVGGIGYTF. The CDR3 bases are TGCAGTGCTAGAGTAGGGGGGATCGGGTACACCTTC.

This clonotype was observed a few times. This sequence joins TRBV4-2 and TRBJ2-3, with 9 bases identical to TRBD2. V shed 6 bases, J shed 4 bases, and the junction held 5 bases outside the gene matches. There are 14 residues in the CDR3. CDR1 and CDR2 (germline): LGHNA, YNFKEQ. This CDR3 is CASRGGGAADTQYF. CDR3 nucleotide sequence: TGTGCCAGCAGGGGCGGGGGGGCCGCAGATACGCAGTATTTT.

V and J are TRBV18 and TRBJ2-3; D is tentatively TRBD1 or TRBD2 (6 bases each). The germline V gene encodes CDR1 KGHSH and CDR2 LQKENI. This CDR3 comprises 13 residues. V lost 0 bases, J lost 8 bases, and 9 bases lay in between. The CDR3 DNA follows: TGTGCCAGCTCACCACCCGGGGGCTCTACGCAGTATTTT. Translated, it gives CASSPPGGSTQYF.

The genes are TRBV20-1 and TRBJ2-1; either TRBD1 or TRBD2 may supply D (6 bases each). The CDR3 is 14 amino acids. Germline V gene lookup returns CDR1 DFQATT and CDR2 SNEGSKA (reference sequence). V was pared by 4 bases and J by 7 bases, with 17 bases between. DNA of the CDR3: TGCAGTGCTATCCGGGGGCCTACCCGGAATGAGCAGTTCTTC. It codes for CSAIRGPTRNEQFF.